Sequencing of this T cell receptor beta chain was carried out in a study of blood T cell repertoires in COVID-19. The overall study: COVID-19 samples, acute and convalescent, were from the United States, Italy and Spain.

The CDR3 consists of 14 residues. V lost 5 bases and J lost 4, with 14 bases in between. Germline-derived CDR1 and CDR2 are LGHDT and YNNKEL (reference sequence). In the original analysis: Nucleated cell number was recorded as an estimate derived from reference gene primer amplification. Method: immunoSEQ multiplex PCR; TCRdb's copy keeps in-frame clones and lacks some. From that table come the V and J calls and clone size; the DNA was used to work out D and trimming. The sample includes some 54,000 clones, around 90% of them seen just once. Sequenced input: peripheral blood. The receptor's source is a man aged 60 to 69 with acute or convalescent COVID-19. V usage is TRBV3-1 (or the pseudogene TRBV3-2) and J usage is TRBJ1-2; tentative D call: TRBD1 (5 bases). The CDR3 DNA sequence: TGTGCCAGCAGCGGGGACTTAATCTCCTATGGCTACACCTTC. It encodes CASSGDLISYGYTF.